The 12 T cell receptor beta chains reported below all come from one sample, sequenced in a study of CD8 T cells in ankylosing spondylitis. TCRdb reanalysed the 5' RACE reads using MiXCR and keeps one entry per CDR3 protein. This sample has 300,000 to 350,000 distinct CDR3 sequences, with roughly 20% found just once. The sequenced sample was blood, either unsorted or a sorted T cell fraction (not recorded which). These receptors originate from a female donor with ankylosing spondylitis or in good health (not recorded which).

Points on this clonotype: A much larger clone sits a single nucleotide away, making a read error possible. The chain employs TRBV28 and TRBJ2-3, with D unresolved. The germline CDR1 and CDR2 sequences are MDHEN and SYDVKM. The length of the CDR3 is 11 residues. V lost 6 bases, J lost 5 bases, and 6 bases lay in between. The CDR3 sequence: CASRVGDTQYF. The CDR3, as DNA: TGTGCCAGCAGAGTGGGAGATACGCAGTATTTT.

The V and J genes are TRBV12-3 or TRBV12-4 and TRBJ2-2; D possibly uses TRBD1 or TRBD2 (7 bases each). Trimming left V 7 bases short and J 6 bases short, with 18 bases between. The CDR3 runs to 15 residues. The CDR3 DNA reads as TGTGCCAGCACCCAGCAGGGGGGGTGGCCCGGGGAGCTGTTTTTT. This gives the protein CASTQQGGWPGELFF.

At least ten counts were recorded for this clonotype. The chain links TRBV12-3 or TRBV12-4 to TRBJ2-7, with 7 bases lining up with TRBD1. After removal of 6 bases from V and 3 bases from J, the junction contained 8 bases not matched to a gene. This CDR3 region has 14 residues. Written as DNA, the CDR3 is TGTGCCAGCAGGCCTCGTAGGGACAGCTACGAGCAGTACTTC. The encoded protein is CASRPRRDSYEQYF.

The rearrangement links TRBV2 to TRBJ2-3, with 7 bases identical to TRBD2. The CDR3 length is 18 residues. Germline CDR1 reads SNHLY; CDR2 reads FYNNEI. J was trimmed by 1 base and V by 1 base; bases with no gene match: 11. For the CDR3, the DNA is TGTGCCAGCAGTGAAGACTCACTACTAGCGATTGGCACAGATACGCAGTATTTT. Amino acids: CASSEDSLLAIGTDTQYF. The entire variable domain, with the rest obtained from reference TRBV2 and TRBJ2-3, is as follows: EPEVTQTPSHQVTQMGQEVILRCVPISNHLYFYWYRQILGQKVEFLVSFYNNEISEKSEIFDDQFSVERPDGSNFTLKIRSTKLEDSAMYFCASSEDSLLAIGTDTQYFGPGTRLTVL.

The table lists this clonotype with many counts. This rearrangement joins TRBV5-6 to TRBJ1-5; D gene uncertain. Per the germline V gene, CDR1 is SGHDT and CDR2 is YYEEEE. Trimming cost V 1 base and J 3 bases, with 8 bases left between them. The CDR3 spans 14 residues. CDR3 sequence: CASSLYANNQPQHF. CDR3 DNA sequence: TGTGCCAGCAGCTTGTATGCGAACAATCAGCCCCAGCATTTT.

This clonotype has a handful of counts. This chain joins TRBV12-3 or TRBV12-4 and TRBJ2-3, with D possibly being TRBD2 (7 bases). The length of the CDR3 is 14 residues. Trimming stripped 4 bases from V and 2 bases from J, with 10 bases between. Here the CDR3 DNA reads TGTGCCAGCAGTTGGGGGGGGGCCACAGATACGCAGTATTTT. Translating it yields CASSWGGATDTQYF.

This chain links TRBV12-3 or TRBV12-4 with TRBJ1-5, with D unclear. The CDR3 has 13 amino acids. Deletions cut 6 bases from V and 3 bases from J, with 9 bases between. The CDR3 protein is CASRQMDNQPQHF. The CDR3 DNA follows: TGTGCCAGCAGACAAATGGACAATCAGCCCCAGCATTTT.

In this sample, this clonotype turned up a few times. This chain links TRBV18 with TRBJ2-7; D uncertain. CDR3 length: 13 amino acids. From germline, CDR1 is KGHSH and CDR2 LQKENI. Trimming cost V 6 bases and J 4 bases, with 13 bases left between them. CDR3 residues: CASSFTGKYEQYF. The CDR3 bases are TGTGCCAGCTCCTTCACGGGCAAATACGAGCAGTACTTC.

The table lists this clonotype with a few counts. The gene calls are TRBV29-1 and TRBJ1-1; maybe TRBD1 (5 bases). Germline V gene sequence: CDR1 SQVTM, CDR2 ANQGSEA. The CDR3 is 14 residues long. Trimming cost V 8 bases and J 4 bases, with 20 bases left between them. The CDR3 DNA is TGCAGCTGTTCTATAGGAGCGGGGGGCACTGAAGCTTTCTTT. Its translation is CSCSIGAGGTEAFF.

This clonotype was seen at least ten times. The rearrangement uses TRBV23-1 and TRBJ2-7; D is ambiguous. TRBV23-1 is designated an ORF whose function remains uncertain. The CDR3 covers 17 residues. The V and J ends lost 0 bases and 0 bases respectively, with 15 bases between them. DNA for the CDR3: TGCGCCAGCAGTCAATCAGGTCCCCGTCCAAGCTCCTACGAGCAGTACTTC. Encoded protein: CASSQSGPRPSSYEQYF.

The chain employs TRBV6-1 and TRBJ2-2, with 7 bases aligning to TRBD2. The germline V gene has CDR1 MNHNS and CDR2 SASEGT. CDR3 length equals 15 residues. V dropped 4 bases and J dropped 4; count of bases not matched to a gene: 6. CDR3: CASSGRGSVTGELFF. The CDR3 nucleotides read TGTGCCAGCAGTGGACGCGGGAGTGTCACCGGGGAGCTGTTTTTT.

The rearrangement joins TRBV6-2 or TRBV6-3 to TRBJ2-1; 7 bases agree with TRBD1. V dropped 2 bases and J dropped 8; count of bases not matched to a gene: 12. The length of the CDR3 is 16 residues. Per germline, CDR1 MNHEY and CDR2 SVGEGT. The CDR3 spells CASSYRMGQTRDEQFF. In DNA, the CDR3 is TGTGCCAGCAGTTACCGTATGGGACAGACAAGGGATGAGCAGTTCTTC.